Listed here are 26 T cell receptor beta chains from one sample, sequenced in a study of response to subunit inactivated influenza vaccine. TCRdb redid the calling of the RT-PCR reads with MiXCR, one entry per CDR3 protein. Of just over 300,000 distinct CDR3 sequences in the sample, about 20% were seen once. The sequenced sample was PBMCs from blood, obtained 21 months after vaccination. The source is a man between 50 and 69 years old who received an inactivated influenza vaccine.

The chain has TRBV6-6 and TRBJ1-5; 8 bases fit TRBD1. This CDR3 is built from 16 residues. The V segment lost 5 bases and the J segment 2 bases; nucleotides outside the gene matches: 8. Germline V CDR1 and CDR2: MNHNY, SVGAGI (reference sequence). CDR3 protein: CASSTSPGQGNQPQHF. CDR3 DNA: TGTGCCAGCAGTACGTCTCCGGGACAGGGCAATCAGCCCCAGCATTTT.

The rearrangement joins TRBV4-3 to TRBJ1-6; tentatively, D is TRBD1 (5 bases). Trimming cost V 4 bases and J 6 bases, with 13 bases left between them. The germline CDR1 and CDR2 sequences are LGHNA and YSLEER. The CDR3 runs to 15 residues. The DNA for the CDR3 is TGCGCCAGCAGCCGGTCCTGGGGGACTAATTCACCCCTCCACTTT. Amino acid sequence: CASSRSWGTNSPLHF.

The rearrangement joins TRBV19 to TRBJ2-2; possible D gene TRBD1, 5 bases. The CDR3 length is 13 residues. Between the trimmed V and J ends, which lost 10 bases and 6 bases, there was a span of 15 bases. Germline CDR1 reads LNHDA; CDR2 reads SQIVND (reference sequence). The CDR3 coding sequence is TGTGCCACCGGCTACAGGACCGCCGGGGAGCTGTTTTTT. Translating it yields CATGYRTAGELFF.

V is TRBV28 and J is TRBJ1-1; no definite D call. The germline CDR1 and CDR2 sequences are MDHEN and SYDVKM. The CDR3 length is 16 residues. Trimming left V 6 bases short and J 1 base short, with 18 bases between. The CDR3 bases are TGTGCCAGCAGCCCCGGTTCGGGCCGAGCGAACACTGAAGCTTTCTTT. This translates into CASSPGSGRANTEAFF.

CDR3 DNA sequence: TGTGCCAGCAGTCCATCGACTAGCGCCACAGATACGCAGTATTTT. Translated: CASSPSTSATDTQYF. The genes are TRBV27 and TRBJ2-3; 8 bases map to TRBD2. Losses at the gene ends were 5 bases for V and 2 bases for J; bases not matched to a gene: 6. CDR1 MNHEY and CDR2 SMNVEV come from the germline V gene (reference sequence). The CDR3 contains 15 residues.

This clonotype turned up a few times. The rearrangement joins TRBV4-3 to TRBJ2-4; TRBD1 might be the D (6 bases). The V gene's germline CDR1 is LGHNA and CDR2 YSLEER. CDR3 length equals 14 residues. The V and J ends lost 0 bases and 8 bases respectively, with 11 bases between them. The CDR3 DNA reads as TGCGCCAGCAGCCAAGATCGGGCAGGGGACATTCAGTACTTC. Its translation is CASSQDRAGDIQYF.

The rearrangement links TRBV5-1 to TRBJ2-7, with 8 bases that match TRBD2. The length of the CDR3 is 15 residues. The V segment lost 1 base and the J segment 0 bases; nucleotides outside the gene matches: 3. CDR1 is SGHRS and CDR2 is YFSETQ in the germline V gene. CDR3 protein: CASSLLRGDSYEQYF. The CDR3 bases are TGCGCCAGCAGCTTGCTGCGGGGGGACTCCTACGAGCAGTACTTC.

V gene TRBV20-1 combines with J gene TRBJ1-5; possible D gene TRBD1, 6 bases. The V gene's germline CDR1 is DFQATT and CDR2 SNEGSKA (reference sequence). V was pared by 1 base and J by 5 bases, with 15 bases between. This CDR3 has 15 residues. The chain's CDR3 is CSARVFAGADQPQHF. CDR3 DNA: TGCAGTGCTAGAGTCTTTGCGGGGGCGGATCAGCCCCAGCATTTT.

The chain carries TRBV12-3 or TRBV12-4 and TRBJ1-5, with 7 bases identical to TRBD1. V was clipped by 5 bases and J by 7 bases; unmatched bases: 8. The CDR3 spans 14 residues. The CDR3 region is CASSLGQSRQPQHF. In DNA, the CDR3 is TGTGCCAGCAGTCTGGGACAGAGCAGGCAGCCCCAGCATTTT.

The genes are TRBV30 and TRBJ2-1; perhaps TRBD2 as D (5 bases). The V gene's germline CDR1 is GTSNPN and CDR2 SVGIG (reference sequence). The length of the CDR3 is 16 residues. V lost 3 bases and J 6 bases, leaving 21 bases between the germline ends. The DNA for the CDR3 is TGTGCCTGGAGCGTAAGACTACCCCCCGTCGGCAATGAGCAGTTCTTC. It yields the protein CAWSVRLPPVGNEQFF.

This clonotype was counted between two and nine times. V usage is TRBV6-2 or TRBV6-3 and J usage is TRBJ1-5; D remains unclear. Germline CDR1 and CDR2: MNHEY and SVGEGT. Trimming left V 6 bases short and J 0 bases short, with 15 bases between. The CDR3 loop spans 16 amino acids. The DNA for the CDR3 is TGTGCCAGCAGCCTAAGGGCCTTCTATAGCAATCAGCCCCAGCATTTT. Translation gives CASSLRAFYSNQPQHF.

This clonotype occurred a few times. This chain uses TRBV20-1 with TRBJ1-3; TRBD1 matches 8 bases. The ends lost 3 bases at V and 3 bases at J; junction bases unmatched: 7. Looked up from germline, CDR1 is DFQATT and CDR2 is SNEGSKA (reference sequence). CDR3 length: 15 amino acids. CDR3 sequence reads: CSASTDRGFGNTIYF. The CDR3, as DNA: TGCAGTGCTAGCACCGACAGGGGATTTGGAAACACCATATATTTT.

This clonotype has more than one count but fewer than ten. The chain has TRBV27 and TRBJ2-1; 11 bases fit TRBD2. The CDR3 contains 16 residues. The V segment lost 7 bases and the J segment 9 bases; nucleotides outside the gene matches: 14. Germline V gene data show CDR1 as MNHEY and CDR2 as SMNVEV (reference sequence). As DNA, the CDR3 is TGTGCCAGCATCCGTTTTCTAGCGGGAGGAAGGGGTGAGCAGTTCTTC. This gives the protein CASIRFLAGGRGEQFF.

This clonotype has a handful of counts. The rearrangement uses TRBV10-3 and TRBJ2-3, with TRBD2 matching 7 bases. This CDR3 region has 17 residues. Germline lookup yields CDR1 ENHRY and CDR2 SYGVKD. J lost 2 bases, V lost 5 bases, and 13 bases had no gene match. DNA of the CDR3: TGTGCCATCAGTCCCCTAGGCAGTGGGACTAACACAGATACGCAGTATTTT. Translating it yields CAISPLGSGTNTDTQYF.

The genes are TRBV6-1 and TRBJ2-7; 7 bases are shared with TRBD1. The CDR3 consists of 14 residues. The V gene's germline CDR1 is MNHNS and CDR2 SASEGT. Germline trimming cut 6 bases from V and 3 bases from J; bases unmatched to any gene: 8. CDR3 sequence: CASSPWHRGYEQYF. In DNA, the CDR3 is TGTGCCAGCAGCCCTTGGCACAGGGGCTACGAGCAGTACTTC.

A few counts support this clonotype. The chain employs TRBV10-3 and TRBJ2-2; 12 nucleotides agree with TRBD2. Germline lookup yields CDR1 ENHRY and CDR2 SYGVKD. V lost 3 bases, J lost 6 bases, and 14 bases stayed unmatched. The CDR3 sequence is 19 residues long. The CDR3 DNA is TGTGCCATCAGTGACACTCAGACTAGCGGGAGTCTTTTGGCCGGGGAGCTGTTTTTT. This encodes CAISDTQTSGSLLAGELFF.

This chain connects TRBV4-3 to TRBJ2-2; D ambiguous. Germline V CDR1 and CDR2: LGHNA, YSLEER. This CDR3 comprises 17 residues. V lost 0 bases to trimming and J lost 8 bases, with 19 bases between them. CDR3 sequence: CASSQEWFRPPTGELFF. As DNA, the CDR3 is TGCGCCAGCAGCCAAGAGTGGTTTCGTCCCCCTACTGGGGAGCTGTTTTTT.

In its sample, this clonotype was seen many times. The chain uses TRBV6-6 and TRBJ2-5; TRBD1 or TRBD2 may be the D gene (5 bases each). CDR1 MNHNY and CDR2 SVGAGI come from the germline V gene (reference sequence). The CDR3 runs 13 residues. Trimming removed 6 bases at V and 1 base at J, with 9 bases between. CDR3 residues: CASRRDGQETQYF. CDR3 nucleotide sequence: TGTGCCAGCAGACGGGACGGCCAAGAGACCCAGTACTTC.

The gene calls are TRBV5-1 and TRBJ2-1; D might be TRBD1 (5 bases). The length of the CDR3 is 16 residues. The V gene's germline CDR1 is SGHRS and CDR2 YFSETQ. V shed 5 bases and J shed 0 bases, with 15 bases lying between them. CDR3 sequence (DNA): TGCGCCAGCAGTCGACAGTCTTCGAGCTCCTACAATGAGCAGTTCTTC. This codes for CASSRQSSSSYNEQFF.

This chain links TRBV15 with TRBJ2-7; D possibly uses TRBD1 or TRBD2 (5 bases each). The CDR3 consists of 17 residues. Germline CDR1 is LNHNV and CDR2 is YYDKDF (reference sequence). The V gene lost 2 bases and the J gene lost 2 bases, with 19 bases spanning the gap. CDR3 bases: TGTGCCACCAGCAGACCTATGGGGCAGGGACCCACCTACGAGCAGTACTTC. Translated, it gives CATSRPMGQGPTYEQYF.

This chain joins TRBV20-1 and TRBJ2-5, with D tentatively TRBD1 (6 bases). The CDR3 is 16 amino acids. From germline, CDR1 is DFQATT and CDR2 SNEGSKA (reference sequence). Trimming left V 2 bases short and J 5 bases short, with 21 bases between. DNA for the CDR3: TGCAGTGCTAGAAAATCCCCAGGGGCGGTTGTGGAGACCCAGTACTTC. Protein: CSARKSPGAVVETQYF.

This clonotype has more than one count but fewer than ten. The chain couples TRBV25-1 to TRBJ2-5; no reliable D call. The V end was cut by 5 bases, the J end by 0 bases, with 13 bases between. The CDR3 runs to 15 residues. Germline assignment: CDR1 MGHDK and CDR2 SYGVNS. The CDR3, as DNA: TGTGCCAGCAGTAACCCCTCTTGGTACCAAGAGACCCAGTACTTC. Translation gives CASSNPSWYQETQYF. Together with reference TRBV25-1 and TRBJ2-5, the CDR3 gives the full variable domain: EADIYQTPRYLVIGTGKKITLECSQTMGHDKMYWYQQDPGMELHLIHYSYGVNSTEKGDLSSESTVSRIRTEHFPLTLESARPSHTSQYLCASSNPSWYQETQYFGPGTRLLVL.

This clonotype has only a few counts. This sequence joins TRBV7-8 and TRBJ2-1, with D uncertain. Germline V lookup: CDR1 SGHVS, CDR2 FQNEAQ. The CDR3 consists of 14 residues. V shed 0 bases and J shed 4 bases, with 7 bases lying between them. The CDR3 loop reads CASSLAPLYNEQFF. CDR3 sequence (DNA): TGTGCCAGCAGCTTAGCACCTCTTTACAATGAGCAGTTCTTC. Together with reference TRBV7-8 and TRBJ2-1, the CDR3 gives the full variable domain: GAGVSQSPRYKVAKRGQDVALRCDPISGHVSLFWYQQALGQGPEFLTYFQNEAQLDKSGLPSDRFFAERPEGSVSTLKIQRTQQEDSAVYLCASSLAPLYNEQFFGPGTRLTVL.

The sample holds a few counts of this clonotype. The chain combines TRBV10-3 with TRBJ1-1; no reliable D call. Deletions cut 6 bases from V and 0 bases from J, with 8 bases between. The CDR3 contains 13 residues. Germline CDR1 ENHRY, CDR2 SYGVKD. CDR3 sequence: CAIRTDLNTEAFF. CDR3 DNA sequence: TGTGCCATCAGAACAGACCTGAACACTGAAGCTTTCTTT.

The chain combines TRBV5-1 with TRBJ1-1, with D maybe TRBD1 (6 bases). Per germline, CDR1 SGHRS and CDR2 YFSETQ. With 3 bases removed from V and 0 bases from J, the gap between germline ends came to 24 bases. This CDR3 comprises 19 residues. The CDR3 bases are TGCGCCAGCAGCTCTCTCTTTCGGGACACTTTAAACCTGAACACTGAAGCTTTCTTT. As protein: CASSSLFRDTLNLNTEAFF.

This clonotype was observed a handful of times. V usage is TRBV23-1 and J usage is TRBJ1-1; 9 nucleotides line up with TRBD1. TRBV23-1 is annotated as an ORF whose role is uncertain. The CDR3 is 16 amino acids. Trimming removed 7 bases from V and 5 bases from J; junction bases left unmatched: 14. The CDR3 sequence is CASTPRQGVRWTEAFF. Written as DNA, the CDR3 is TGCGCCAGCACCCCTCGACAGGGGGTAAGATGGACTGAAGCTTTCTTT.